This T cell receptor beta chain was observed in a study of blood T cells in healthy people across ages (dated by TCRdb to between 2014 and 2017). Study-level background: Template switching captured roughly one uniquely barcoded TCR beta cDNA molecule per two T cells in model experiments. Age-related changes in TCR beta repertoire diversity were measured in the study by deep sequencing normalized with unique cDNA molecular identifiers. The donors were divided into four age groups: young (average around 17 years), middle-aged (around 41), aged (under 70) and long-lived (roughly 88). To avoid experimental bias, donors of different ages were randomly spread across the sequencing lanes. Two additional independent replicas of 1 million unique cDNA reads from the same blood draw were analyzed for two donors (one aged 18 to 30 and one aged 80 or older). What the study reported, not specific to this receptor: The CMV infection status of donors was not known, potentially confounding age-related changes in expanded clonotypes. As age increased, observed TCR beta diversity per million T cells dropped in a roughly linear way, and a significant reduction was already evident by age roughly 40. The percentage of naive T cells measured by flow cytometry correlated strongly with observed TCR beta diversity. The long-lived group showed more naive CD4+ T cells, fewer expanded clones and increased TCR diversity than the aged group, suggesting age selection. Estimates of total diversity from one million sequenced T cells were regarded as lower bounds and underestimates. Conclusive comparison of naive and antigen-experienced compartments was prevented by the profiling of bulk unsorted PBMCs.

Library prep was done by 5' RACE. The sample was run on an Illumina HiSeq 2500. A second roughly 7 to 12 cycle PCR used a sample-barcoded 5' primer and a J-beta primer mix. A unique molecular identifier was introduced onto each TCR beta cDNA molecule by a template-switch 5' adaptor carrying 12 random nucleotides. Each sample yielded at least 2.5 million CDR3-containing paired-end reads. All of the RNA was converted into first-strand cDNA using the Mint cDNA synthesis kit, with a TRBC-specific oligonucleotide serving as the primer. Following uracil-DNA glycosylase treatment, a first 18-cycle PCR with universal primers M1SS and BC2_uni_R was performed on all cDNA. The authors' pipeline ran thus. For normalization, 1 million high-quality reads, each with a distinct molecular identifier, were randomly selected from each sample. Reads with shared molecular identifiers were discarded instead of being binned into consensus sequences. MiTCR, with a Q25 quality threshold and the strictest error-elimination algorithm, was used for CDR3 identification, clonotype clustering and error correction. Lower-bound total TCR beta diversity was estimated with a nonparametric unseen species model using Euler transformation. TCRdb's own reprocessing of the public reads used fastp at Q25 and MiXCR and kept productive beta chains. Every distinct CDR3 protein forms one entry, paired with its most common genes and DNA. These V and J calls rely on TCRdb rather than the paper's analysis. For this sample the table gives about 1,500,000 distinct CDR3 sequences, of which about 28% were detected only once. Of the sample, 7.7% falls within the top ten clones.

The donors were roughly 40 Caucasian individuals from Russia, aged roughly 6 to 90 years, who were systemically healthy. Approximately 10 milliliters of peripheral blood were collected from each donor into EDTA-treated Vacutainer tubes. Ficoll-Paque density-gradient centrifugation was used to isolate PBMCs, with at least 6.5 million per sample. Trizol reagent was used to extract total RNA from the PBMCs, yielding at least 5.5 micrograms per sample. For every donor, flow cytometry on a PBMC aliquot measured the percentage of naive CD45RAhigh/CD27high T cells. From the cysteine through the phenylalanine, the CDR3 covers 14 amino acids. The retained sequence is limited to the CDR3, 42 bases, with the frame set at the first base. As encoded in the germline V gene (reference sequence), CDR1 is MNHEY while CDR2 is SMNVEV. V lost 3 bases and J lost 7 bases; the stretch between them is 12 bases long. Turning to this clonotype: There is no known antigen for this receptor. Base qualities were left out, and no much larger clone turns up one base away.

The material sequenced was blood. This receptor was identified in a woman younger than 45 in good health. This chain joins TRBV27 to TRBJ1-4; no D segment can be confidently identified. The CDR3 in this case is CASSLTTKPEKLFF. The DNA reads as follows: TGTGCCAGCAGTTTGACGACTAAACCTGAAAAACTGTTTTTT.